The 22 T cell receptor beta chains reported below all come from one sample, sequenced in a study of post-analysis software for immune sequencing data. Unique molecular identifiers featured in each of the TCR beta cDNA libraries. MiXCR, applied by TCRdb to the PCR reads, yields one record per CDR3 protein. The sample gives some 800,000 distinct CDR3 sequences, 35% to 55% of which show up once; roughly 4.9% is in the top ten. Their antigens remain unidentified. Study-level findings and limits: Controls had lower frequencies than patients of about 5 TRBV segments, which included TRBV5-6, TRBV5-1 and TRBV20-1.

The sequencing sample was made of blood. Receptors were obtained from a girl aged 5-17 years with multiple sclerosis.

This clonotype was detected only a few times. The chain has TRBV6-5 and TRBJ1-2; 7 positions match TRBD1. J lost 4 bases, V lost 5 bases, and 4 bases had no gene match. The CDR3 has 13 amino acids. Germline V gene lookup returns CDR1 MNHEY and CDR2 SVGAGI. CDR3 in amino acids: CASSMDRSYGYTF. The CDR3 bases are TGTGCCAGCAGTATGGACAGGTCCTATGGCTACACCTTC.

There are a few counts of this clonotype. The CDR3 DNA reads as TGCAGTGCTAGAAAATTTAGCGGGAGCACAGATACGCAGTATTTT. It codes for CSARKFSGSTDTQYF. V and J are TRBV20-1 and TRBJ2-3; 7 positions match TRBD2. The V and J ends lost 2 bases and 0 bases, in that order; junction bases with no gene match: 5. This CDR3 comprises 15 residues. Germline V lookup: CDR1 DFQATT, CDR2 SNEGSKA (reference sequence).

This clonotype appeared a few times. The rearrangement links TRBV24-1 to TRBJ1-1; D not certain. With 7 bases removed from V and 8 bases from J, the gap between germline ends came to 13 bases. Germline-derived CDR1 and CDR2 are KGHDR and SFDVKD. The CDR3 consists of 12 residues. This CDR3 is CATRPAIGEAFF. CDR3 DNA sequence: TGTGCCACCAGGCCCGCGATTGGGGAAGCTTTCTTT.

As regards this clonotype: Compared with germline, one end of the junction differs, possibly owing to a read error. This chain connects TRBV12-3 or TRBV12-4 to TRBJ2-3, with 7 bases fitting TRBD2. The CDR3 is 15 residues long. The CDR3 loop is CTSSLSGNGADTQYF. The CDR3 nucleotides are TGTACCAGCAGTCTGAGCGGGAACGGCGCAGATACGCAGTATTTT.

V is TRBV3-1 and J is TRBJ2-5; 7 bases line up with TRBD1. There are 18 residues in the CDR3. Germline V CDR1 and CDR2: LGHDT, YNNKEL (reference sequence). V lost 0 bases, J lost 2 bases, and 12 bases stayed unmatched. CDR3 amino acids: CASSQDRLVSRGQETQYF. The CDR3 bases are TGTGCCAGCAGCCAAGATAGGCTGGTGAGCAGGGGGCAAGAGACCCAGTACTTC.

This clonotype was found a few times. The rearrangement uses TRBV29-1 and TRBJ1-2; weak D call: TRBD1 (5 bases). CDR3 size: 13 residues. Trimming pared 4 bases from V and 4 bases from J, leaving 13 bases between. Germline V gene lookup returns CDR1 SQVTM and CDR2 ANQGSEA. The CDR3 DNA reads TGCAGCGTTGCGCAGGGACCCAGCTATGGCTACACCTTC. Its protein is CSVAQGPSYGYTF.

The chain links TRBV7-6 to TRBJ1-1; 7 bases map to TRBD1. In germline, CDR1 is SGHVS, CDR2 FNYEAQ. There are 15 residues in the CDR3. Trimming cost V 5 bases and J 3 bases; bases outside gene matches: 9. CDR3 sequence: CASSLRRGPDTEAFF. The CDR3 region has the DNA TGTGCCAGCAGCCTCAGGAGGGGGCCGGACACTGAAGCTTTCTTT.

CDR3 in DNA: TGCGCCAGCAGCTTGGCCTTCGATCTGGGCGAGCAGTACTTC. The encoded protein is CASSLAFDLGEQYF. The chain couples TRBV5-1 to TRBJ2-5, with no clear D. The J call may not be correct, given that the DNA end is closer to TRBJ2-7. Germline loops: CDR1 SGHRS, CDR2 YFSETQ. CDR3 length: 14 residues.

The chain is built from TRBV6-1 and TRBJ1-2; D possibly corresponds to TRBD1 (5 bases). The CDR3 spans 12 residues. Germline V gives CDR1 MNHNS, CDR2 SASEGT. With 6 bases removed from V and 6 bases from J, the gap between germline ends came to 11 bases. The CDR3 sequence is CASSRDGDGYTF. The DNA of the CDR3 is TGTGCCAGCAGCCGGGACGGCGATGGCTACACCTTC.

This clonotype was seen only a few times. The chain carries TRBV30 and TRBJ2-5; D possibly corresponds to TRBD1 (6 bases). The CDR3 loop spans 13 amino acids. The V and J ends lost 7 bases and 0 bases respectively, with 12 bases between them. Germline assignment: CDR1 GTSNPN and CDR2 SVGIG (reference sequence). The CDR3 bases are TGTGCCTTGACAGGCGGTTACCAAGAGACCCAGTACTTC. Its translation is CALTGGYQETQYF.

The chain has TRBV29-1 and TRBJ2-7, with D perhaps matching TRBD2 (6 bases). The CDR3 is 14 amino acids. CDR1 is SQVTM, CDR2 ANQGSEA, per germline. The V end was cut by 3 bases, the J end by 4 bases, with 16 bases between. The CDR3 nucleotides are TGCAGCGTTGAGACCCGGGACTCCGTGTACGAGCAGTACTTC. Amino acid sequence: CSVETRDSVYEQYF.

In DNA form, the CDR3 reads TGTGCCAGCAGCCGAACTAGCGTCACCGGGGAGCTGTTTTTT. It yields the protein CASSRTSVTGELFF. The chain uses TRBV7-2 and TRBJ2-2, with 7 bases matching TRBD2. Germline trimming cut 5 bases from V and 4 bases from J; bases unmatched to any gene: 4. This CDR3 spans 14 amino acids. The V gene's germline CDR1 is SGHTA and CDR2 FQGNSA.

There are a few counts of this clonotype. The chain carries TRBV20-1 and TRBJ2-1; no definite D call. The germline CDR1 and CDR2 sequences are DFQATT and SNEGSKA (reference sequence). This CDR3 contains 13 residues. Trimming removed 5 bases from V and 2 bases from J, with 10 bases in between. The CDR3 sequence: CSAYVNAYNEQFF. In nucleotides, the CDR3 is TGCAGTGCTTACGTCAACGCCTACAATGAGCAGTTCTTC.

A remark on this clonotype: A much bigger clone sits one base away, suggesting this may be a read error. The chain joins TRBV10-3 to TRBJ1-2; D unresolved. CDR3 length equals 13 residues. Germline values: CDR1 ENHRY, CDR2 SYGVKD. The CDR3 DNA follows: TGTGCCACCAGTGAAACAGATAACTATGGCTACACCTTC. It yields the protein CATSETDNYGYTF.

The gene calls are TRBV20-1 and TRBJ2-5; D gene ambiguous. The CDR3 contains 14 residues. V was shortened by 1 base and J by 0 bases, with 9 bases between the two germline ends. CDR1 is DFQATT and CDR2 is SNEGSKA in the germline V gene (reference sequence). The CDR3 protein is CSARGGQNQETQYF. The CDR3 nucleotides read TGCAGTGCTAGAGGTGGCCAGAACCAAGAGACCCAGTACTTC.

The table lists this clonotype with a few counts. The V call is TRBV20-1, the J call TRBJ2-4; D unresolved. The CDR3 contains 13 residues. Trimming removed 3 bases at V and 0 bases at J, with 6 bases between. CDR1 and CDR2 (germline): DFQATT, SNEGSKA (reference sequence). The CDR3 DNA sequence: TGCAGTGCTAGTTTTCTAGCCAAAAACATTCAGTACTTC. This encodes CSASFLAKNIQYF.

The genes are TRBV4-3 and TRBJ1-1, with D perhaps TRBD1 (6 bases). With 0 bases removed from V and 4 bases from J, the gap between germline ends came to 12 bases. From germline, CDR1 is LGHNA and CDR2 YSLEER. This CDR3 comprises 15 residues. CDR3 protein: CASSQESGARTEAFF. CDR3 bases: TGCGCCAGCAGCCAAGAGTCGGGGGCGCGCACTGAAGCTTTCTTT.

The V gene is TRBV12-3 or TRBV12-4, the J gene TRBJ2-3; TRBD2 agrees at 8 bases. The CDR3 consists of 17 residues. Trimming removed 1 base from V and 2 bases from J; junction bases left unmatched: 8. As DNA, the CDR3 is TGTGCCAGCAGTTTAGATTCAGCGGGAGTGGTCACAGATACGCAGTATTTT. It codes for CASSLDSAGVVTDTQYF.

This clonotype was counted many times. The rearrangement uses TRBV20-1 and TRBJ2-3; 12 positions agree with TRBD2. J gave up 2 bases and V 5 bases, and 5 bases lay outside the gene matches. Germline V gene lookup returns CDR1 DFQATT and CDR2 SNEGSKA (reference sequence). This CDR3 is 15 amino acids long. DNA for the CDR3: TGCAGTGCTTTCGGACTAGCGGGATTCACAGATACGCAGTATTTT. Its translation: CSAFGLAGFTDTQYF.

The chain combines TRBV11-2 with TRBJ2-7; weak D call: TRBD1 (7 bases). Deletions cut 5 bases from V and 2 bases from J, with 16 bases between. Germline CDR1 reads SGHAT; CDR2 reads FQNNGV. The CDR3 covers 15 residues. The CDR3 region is CASSPPDRTTYEQYF. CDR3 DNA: TGTGCCAGCAGCCCACCGGACAGGACTACCTACGAGCAGTACTTC.

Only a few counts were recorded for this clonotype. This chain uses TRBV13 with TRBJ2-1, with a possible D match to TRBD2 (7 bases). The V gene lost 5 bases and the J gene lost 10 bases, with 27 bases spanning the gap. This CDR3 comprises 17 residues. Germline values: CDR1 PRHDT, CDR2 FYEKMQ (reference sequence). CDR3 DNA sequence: TGTGCCAGCAGCGCCACTACCCTAGTAGGGGGGGCCCGCGAGCAGTTCTTC. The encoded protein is CASSATTLVGGAREQFF.

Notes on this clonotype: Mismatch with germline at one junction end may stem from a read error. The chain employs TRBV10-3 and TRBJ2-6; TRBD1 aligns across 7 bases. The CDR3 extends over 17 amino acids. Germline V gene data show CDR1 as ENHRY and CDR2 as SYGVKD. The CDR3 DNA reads TGTGCCATCAGGGAGTCGACAGGGCTGGGTGGGGCCAACGTCCTGACTTTC. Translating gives CAIRESTGLGGANVLTF.